This TCR beta chain was sequenced during a study of cytomegalovirus exposure and HLA in healthy donors. V dropped 8 bases and J dropped 4; count of bases not matched to a gene: 8. Looked up from germline, CDR1 is MDHEN and CDR2 is SYDVKM. The CDR3 contains 13 residues. Assay used: immunoSEQ multiplex PCR; TCRdb lists only in-frame clones, some missing. There are about 300,000 clones in the sample; 70% to 90% occur only once, and 0.92% lies in the top ten. Overall study findings and caveats: One later analysis, an examination of the roughly 130 validation repertoires, found that first-cohort TCR clusters tended to co-occur in them. Some TCR beta chains (164 of them) were listed as cytomegalovirus-associated.

Turning to this clone: What it binds is unknown.

V usage is TRBV28 and J usage is TRBJ2-7; 7 positions agree with TRBD1. The clonotype originates from a woman under 30 in good health and CMV-seronegative. Sequencing was done on a sample of PBMCs. This chain's CDR3 is CASGTGQPYEQYF. CDR3 DNA: TGTGCCAGCGGTACGGGACAGCCTTACGAGCAGTACTTC.